This T cell receptor beta chain is from a study of cytotoxic CD8 clonotypes in ibrutinib-treated CLL. Study overall: The samples contained approximately 280,000 productive templates on average. They also contained an average of approximately 97,000 productive rearrangements.

Some clones are missing from TCRdb's copy, which holds only in-frame ones; the method was immunoSEQ multiplex PCR. The table lists over 95,000 clones, 58% of them singletons. There are 16 residues in the CDR3. The V gene lost 0 bases and the J gene lost 7 bases, with 14 bases spanning the gap. Germline loops: CDR1 SGDLS, CDR2 YYNGEE. The receptor comes from a human donor with chronic lymphocytic leukemia. The J gene is TRBJ1-6, the V gene TRBV9, with D uncertain. The sequences come from PBMCs, collected after 24 months of ibrutinib treatment. The CDR3: CASSVEPPGRNSPLHF. DNA of the CDR3: TGTGCCAGCAGCGTAGAACCCCCCGGGCGAAATTCACCCCTCCACTTT.